The next 21 T cell receptor beta chains were all read from a single sample in a study of blood T cell repertoires in COVID-19. Profiled with immunoSEQ multiplex PCR; TCRdb holds only in-frame clones, not every one. Here the sample spans about 170,000 clones, approximately 91% being singletons. The sample was peripheral blood. The receptors were sampled from a man in his forties or fifties with acute or convalescent COVID-19.

The chain employs TRBV21-1 and TRBJ1-2. TRBV21-1 is shown as a pseudogene. This CDR3 is built from 15 residues. CDR3: CASSILGDANYGYTF. The CDR3 coding sequence is TGTGCCAGCAGTATCCTGGGAGATGCTAACTATGGCTACACCTTC.

The rearrangement joins TRBV9 to TRBJ1-3; D possibly corresponds to TRBD1 (5 bases). Looked up from germline, CDR1 is SGDLS and CDR2 is YYNGEE. Trimming stripped 1 base from V and 0 bases from J, with 14 bases between. The CDR3 loop spans 17 amino acids. Here the CDR3 DNA reads TGTGCCAGCAGCGTACAGGGTGTATGGGGCTCTGGAAACACCATATATTTT. This translates into CASSVQGVWGSGNTIYF.

This clone was counted once. The gene calls are TRBV3-1 (or the pseudogene TRBV3-2) and TRBJ1-5; no reliable D call. There are 12 residues in the CDR3. V lost 7 bases to trimming and J lost 4 bases, with 8 bases between them. Germline values: CDR1 LGHDT, CDR2 YNNKEL (reference sequence). CDR3 protein: CASNSPNQPQHF. CDR3 DNA: TGTGCCAGCAACAGCCCTAATCAGCCCCAGCATTTT.

This chain uses TRBV4-2 with TRBJ1-1, with D possibly TRBD1 on 5 matching bases. V lost 4 bases to trimming and J lost 4 bases, with 10 bases between them. Per germline, CDR1 LGHNA and CDR2 YNFKEQ. The CDR3 runs to 13 residues. The CDR3 loop is CASSLSRATEAFF. The CDR3 DNA is TGTGCCAGCAGCCTAAGCAGGGCCACTGAAGCTTTCTTT.

The chain has TRBV30 and TRBJ1-2; possible D gene TRBD1, 5 bases. The V gene lost 4 bases and the J gene lost 7 bases, with 16 bases spanning the gap. Per germline, CDR1 GTSNPN and CDR2 SVGIG (reference sequence). CDR3 length: 13 amino acids. The CDR3 loop reads CAWNHLSTGGYTF. The CDR3 coding sequence is TGTGCCTGGAATCACTTATCCACAGGTGGCTACACCTTC. Supplemented by reference TRBV30 and TRBJ1-2, the full variable domain reads SQTIHQWPATLVQPVGSPLSLECTVEGTSNPNLYWYRQAAGRGLQLLFYSVGIGQISSEVPQNLSASRPQDRQFILSSKKLLLSDSGFYLCAWNHLSTGGYTFGSGTRLTVV.

The chain combines TRBV30 with TRBJ2-1; a possible D gene is TRBD1 (6 bases). V was trimmed by 8 bases and J by 9 bases, leaving 23 bases between them. The CDR3 loop spans 14 amino acids. Germline V gene data show CDR1 as GTSNPN and CDR2 as SVGIG (reference sequence). The CDR3, as DNA: TGTGCCGGTGACCCGGGACAAGGAATAAGTGAGCAGTTCTTC. Its protein product is CAGDPGQGISEQFF.

The J gene is TRBJ2-1, the V gene TRBV28, with D possibly TRBD2 on 7 matching bases. Germline lookup yields CDR1 MDHEN and CDR2 SYDVKM. V lost 1 base and J 10 bases, leaving 17 bases between the germline ends. There are 15 residues in the CDR3. The CDR3 is CASSLFGGGMGEQFF. The CDR3 DNA follows: TGTGCCAGCAGTTTATTTGGCGGGGGCATGGGGGAGCAGTTCTTC.

This clone was observed a few times. V gene TRBV4-3 combines with J gene TRBJ1-1; 9 nucleotides agree with TRBD1. This CDR3 has 14 residues. CDR1 LGHNA and CDR2 YSLEER come from the germline V gene. J lost 11 bases, V lost 3 bases, and 10 bases had no gene match. As DNA, the CDR3 is TGCGCCAGCAGCCAGCTTACAGGGGGCGATCAGGCTTTCTTT. The encoded protein is CASSQLTGGDQAFF.

This clone was recorded only once. Other DNA sequences in the same sample also yield this CDR3. The chain uses TRBV11-2 and TRBJ2-5; D remains ambiguous. The CDR3 has 14 residues. CDR1 and CDR2 from the germline V gene are SGHAT and FQNNGV. Trimming removed 0 bases at V and 4 bases at J, with 9 bases between. The CDR3 is CASSLDPSGETQYF. DNA for the CDR3: TGTGCCAGCAGCTTAGATCCTAGTGGAGAGACCCAGTACTTC.

The table lists this clone with a count of one. The chain uses TRBV29-1 and TRBJ2-5; 7 bases are a match to TRBD2. V lost 6 bases and J lost 4; bases outside the gene matches: 5. This CDR3 region has 12 residues. In germline, CDR1 is SQVTM, CDR2 ANQGSEA. This CDR3 is CSVGGIGETQYF. The DNA for the CDR3 is TGCAGCGTGGGGGGGATCGGAGAGACCCAGTACTTC.

The chain is built from TRBV5-1 and TRBJ2-3; D gene ambiguous. The germline CDR1 and CDR2 sequences are SGHRS and YFSETQ. The V gene lost 4 bases and the J gene lost 3 bases, with 12 bases spanning the gap. The CDR3 contains 14 residues. The CDR3 region is CASSMGALTDTQYF. CDR3 DNA: TGCGCCAGCAGCATGGGCGCTTTGACAGATACGCAGTATTTT.

This clone was found a few times. The chain employs TRBV4-2 and TRBJ2-3; D might be TRBD1 (6 bases). This CDR3 is 16 amino acids long. The germline gives CDR1 LGHNA, CDR2 YNFKEQ. The V and J ends lost 4 bases and 2 bases respectively, with 16 bases between them. The CDR3 DNA reads TGTGCCAGCAGCCTAAGCCGGGACATTTCCACAGATACGCAGTATTTT. Its translation: CASSLSRDISTDTQYF.

This chain uses TRBV28 with TRBJ1-1; D gene uncertain. Germline CDR1 is MDHEN and CDR2 is SYDVKM. V dropped 6 bases and J dropped 7 bases, with 21 bases sitting between them. This CDR3 has 15 amino acids. The CDR3 DNA is TGTGCCAGCAGCCGCCCGGTGGGCCCGGTGGGTGAAGCTTTCTTT. Amino acids: CASSRPVGPVGEAFF.

This clone showed up just a few times. The V call is TRBV5-3, the J call TRBJ2-1; 14 bases fit TRBD2. TRBV5-3 is noted as an ORF with a role that remains uncertain. Losses at the gene ends were 0 bases for V and 4 bases for J; bases not matched to a gene: 6. The CDR3 sequence is 18 residues long. The CDR3 bases are TGTGCCAGAAGCTTGGGACTAGCGGGAGGGCAGAGTTACAATGAGCAGTTCTTC. This encodes CARSLGLAGGQSYNEQFF.

The rearrangement links TRBV7-3 to TRBJ1-1; D is unresolved. CDR1 is SGHTA, CDR2 FQGTGA, per germline. The CDR3 runs to 13 residues. Trimming stripped 2 bases from V and 1 base from J, with 5 bases between. The CDR3 sequence: CASSLRGNTEAFF. CDR3 nucleotides: TGTGCCAGCAGCTTACGGGGGAACACTGAAGCTTTCTTT.

The CDR3 nucleotides are TGTGCCAGCAGCCTCCCCCCCGGACAGACCTACGAGCAGTACTTC. This translates into CASSLPPGQTYEQYF. The rearrangement links TRBV5-5 to TRBJ2-7; D is perhaps TRBD1 (6 bases). Germline CDR1 is SGHKS and CDR2 is YYEKEE (reference sequence). The ends were cut back, 4 bases at V and 2 bases at J, with 16 bases in the middle. This CDR3 contains 15 residues.

This rearrangement joins TRBV19 to TRBJ2-1; TRBD2 matches at 8 bases. The CDR3 contains 16 residues. Losses at the gene ends were 1 base for V and 2 bases for J; bases not matched to a gene: 4. CDR1 and CDR2 from the germline V gene are LNHDA and SQIVND (reference sequence). The CDR3 region has the DNA TGTGCCAGTAGTATAGGAGCGGGGGCTCCCTACAATGAGCAGTTCTTC. Translation: CASSIGAGAPYNEQFF.

The rearrangement uses TRBV28 and TRBJ2-2; 8 positions agree with TRBD1. The germline V gene has CDR1 MDHEN and CDR2 SYDVKM. V lost 7 bases, J lost 6 bases, and 13 bases stayed unmatched. The CDR3 is 16 amino acids. The CDR3 region is CASTQPRTGYSGELFF. The CDR3 DNA follows: TGTGCCAGCACTCAACCGAGGACAGGGTATTCCGGGGAGCTGTTTTTT.

A single count supports this clone. Here the CDR3 reads CASSHPGRDPTDTGELFF. The CDR3 nucleotides read TGCGCCAGCAGCCACCCCGGGCGGGACCCGACGGACACCGGGGAGCTGTTTTTT. V gene TRBV4-1 combines with J gene TRBJ2-2, with D tentatively TRBD2 (6 bases). This CDR3 is built from 18 residues. Germline CDR1 and CDR2: MGHRA and YSYEKL. Between the trimmed V and J ends, which lost 3 bases and 3 bases, there was a span of 20 bases.

V usage is TRBV6-2 or TRBV6-3 and J usage is TRBJ2-1; maybe TRBD1 (5 bases). Germline lookup yields CDR1 MNHEY and CDR2 SVGEGT. The CDR3 runs to 13 residues. V was pared by 4 bases and J by 4 bases, with 8 bases between. The CDR3, as DNA: TGTGCCAGCAGTTCAGGGTTATACAATGAGCAGTTCTTC. It is translated as CASSSGLYNEQFF.

This rearrangement joins TRBV4-3 to TRBJ2-2; 11 bases are shared with TRBD2. With 0 bases clipped from V and 2 bases from J, the junction kept 5 bases outside the gene matches. CDR3 length: 18 amino acids. The V gene's germline CDR1 is LGHNA and CDR2 YSLEER. CDR3 amino acids: CASSQELAGALNTGELFF. The CDR3 bases are TGCGCCAGCAGCCAAGAACTAGCGGGGGCCCTAAACACCGGGGAGCTGTTTTTT.